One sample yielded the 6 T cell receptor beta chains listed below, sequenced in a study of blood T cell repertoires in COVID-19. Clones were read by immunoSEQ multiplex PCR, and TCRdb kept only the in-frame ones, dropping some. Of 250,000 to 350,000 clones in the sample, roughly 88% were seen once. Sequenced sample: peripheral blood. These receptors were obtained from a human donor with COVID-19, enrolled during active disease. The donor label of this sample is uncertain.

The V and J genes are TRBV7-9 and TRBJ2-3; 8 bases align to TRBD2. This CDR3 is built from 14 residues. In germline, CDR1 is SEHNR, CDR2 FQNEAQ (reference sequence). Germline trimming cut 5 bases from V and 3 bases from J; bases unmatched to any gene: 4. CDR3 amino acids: CASSATSETDTQYF. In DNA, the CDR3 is TGTGCCAGCAGCGCGACTAGCGAAACAGATACGCAGTATTTT.

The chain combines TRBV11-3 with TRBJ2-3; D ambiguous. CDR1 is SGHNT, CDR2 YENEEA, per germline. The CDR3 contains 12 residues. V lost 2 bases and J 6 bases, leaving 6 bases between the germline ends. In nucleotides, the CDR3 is TGTGCCAGCAGCTTATCTTCTGATACGCAGTATTTT. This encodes CASSLSSDTQYF.

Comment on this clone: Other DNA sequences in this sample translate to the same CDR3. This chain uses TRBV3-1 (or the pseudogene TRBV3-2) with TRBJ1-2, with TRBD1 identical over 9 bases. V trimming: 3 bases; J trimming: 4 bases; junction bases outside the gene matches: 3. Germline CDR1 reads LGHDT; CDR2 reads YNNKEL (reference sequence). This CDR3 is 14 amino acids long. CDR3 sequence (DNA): TGTGCCAGCAGCCAGGACAGGGGCTCCTATGGCTACACCTTC. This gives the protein CASSQDRGSYGYTF.

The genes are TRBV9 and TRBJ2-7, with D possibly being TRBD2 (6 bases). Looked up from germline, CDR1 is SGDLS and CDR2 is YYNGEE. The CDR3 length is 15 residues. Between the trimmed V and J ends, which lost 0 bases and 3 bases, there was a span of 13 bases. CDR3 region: CASSVGPGTHYEQYF. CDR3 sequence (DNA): TGTGCCAGCAGCGTAGGGCCCGGGACTCACTACGAGCAGTACTTC.

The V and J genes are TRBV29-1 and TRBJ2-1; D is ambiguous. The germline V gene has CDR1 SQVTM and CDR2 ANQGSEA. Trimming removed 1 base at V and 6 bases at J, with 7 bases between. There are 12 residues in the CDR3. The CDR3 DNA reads TGCAGCGTTGAAGCCCCGCGCAATGAGCAGTTCTTC. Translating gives CSVEAPRNEQFF.

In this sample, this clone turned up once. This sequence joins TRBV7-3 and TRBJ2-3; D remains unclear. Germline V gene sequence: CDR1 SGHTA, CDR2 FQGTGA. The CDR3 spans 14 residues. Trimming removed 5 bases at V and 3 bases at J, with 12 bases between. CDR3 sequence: CASSVLSSTDTQYF. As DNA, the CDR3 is TGTGCCAGCAGCGTCCTATCTAGTACAGATACGCAGTATTTT.